A selection of T cell receptor beta chains follows, all from one sample in a study of blood T cell repertoires in COVID-19. Method: immunoSEQ multiplex PCR; TCRdb's copy keeps in-frame clones and lacks some. The profile shows about 120,000 clones, 87% of them singletons. Sequencing used peripheral blood. These receptors all come from a woman in her 70s with acute or convalescent COVID-19. Both conserved end residues are part of each CDR3. The D gene is left open where the match is weak. Clone size is stated in some rows and not others, as once, few, many or a class when expanded.

V	J	size	length	D	CDR3	DNA
TRBV4-1	TRBJ2-7	few	17	TRBD1	CASSQGPPGQLAYEQYF	TGCGCCAGCAGCCAAGGCCCACCGGGACAGTTAGCCTACGAGCAGTACTTC
TRBV18	TRBJ1-1	few	14	.	CASSPGLLNTEAFF	TGTGCCAGCTCACCTGGCCTTTTGAACACTGAAGCTTTCTTT
TRBV24-1	TRBJ2-2	.	13	.	CATEGSYTGELFF	TGTGCCACGGAGGGCAGCTACACCGGGGAGCTGTTTTTT
TRBV2	TRBJ2-1	.	14	TRBD1	CASSTRQGADEQFF	TGTGCCAGCAGTACGAGACAGGGGGCCGATGAGCAGTTCTTC
TRBV28	TRBJ1-2	.	13	.	CASSPRDAGSYTF	TGTGCCAGCAGTCCCCGGGACGCGGGGAGCTACACCTTC
TRBV7-8	TRBJ2-3	.	16	TRBD1	CASSLGWTGGTDTQYF	TGTGCCAGCAGCCTAGGGTGGACAGGGGGCACAGATACGCAGTATTTT
TRBV2	TRBJ1-5	.	14	TRBD1	CASRGQISNQPQHF	TGTGCCAGCAGGGGACAGATTAGCAATCAGCCCCAGCATTTT
TRBV7-2	TRBJ2-2	.	14	TRBD1	CASGGTGFSGELFF	TGTGCCAGCGGGGGGACAGGGTTCTCCGGGGAGCTGTTTTTT
TRBV5-8	TRBJ1-4	.	14	.	CASSFGSFGEKLFF	TGTGCCAGCAGCTTCGGGTCCTTCGGAGAAAAACTGTTTTTT
TRBV28	TRBJ1-6	few	15	.	CASSLTGTPNSPLHF	TGTGCCAGCAGTTTAACCGGGACACCCAATTCACCCCTCCACTTT
TRBV7-9	TRBJ2-5	.	16	TRBD2	CASSARGGGALETQYF	TGTGCCAGCAGCGCTAGGGGCGGGGGGGCCCTAGAGACCCAGTACTTC